These T cell receptor beta chains were read from a single sample in a study of blood T cells in healthy people across ages. MiXCR was run by TCRdb on the 5' RACE reads, yielding one entry per CDR3 protein. The sample shows about 780,000 distinct CDR3 sequences, less than 60% of them seen only once. The sample consisted of blood. These receptor sequences come from a man aged 80 or over in good health. Each CDR3 is given with its conserved first and last residue. The order of the fields is V gene, clone size, J gene, D gene, CDR3 protein, CDR3 DNA. A D gene is named only where the DNA matches it firmly. For some rows the clone size is stated as once, few or many, or as a class when expanded; others skip it.

V gene: TRBV29-1; clone size: -; J gene: TRBJ2-5; D gene: TRBD1; CDR3 protein: CSVDQGESSETQYF; CDR3 DNA: TGCAGCGTTGATCAGGGGGAGTCCTCAGAGACCCAGTACTTC
V gene: TRBV9; clone size: few; J gene: TRBJ2-7; D gene: -; CDR3 protein: CASSAGGREFDEQYF; CDR3 DNA: TGTGCCAGCAGCGCCGGAGGCAGGGAGTTCGACGAGCAGTACTTC
V gene: TRBV29-1; clone size: few; J gene: TRBJ2-1; D gene: -; CDR3 protein: CSVGPTASYNEQFF; CDR3 DNA: TGCAGCGTTGGACCGACCGCCTCCTACAATGAGCAGTTCTTC
V gene: TRBV5-1; clone size: -; J gene: TRBJ2-3; D gene: -; CDR3 protein: CASSLAKVRGTDTQYF; CDR3 DNA: TGCGCCAGCAGCTTGGCCAAAGTAAGGGGCACAGATACGCAGTATTTT
V gene: TRBV28; clone size: many; J gene: TRBJ1-5; D gene: -; CDR3 protein: CASSLSPRGATQPQHF; CDR3 DNA: TGTGCCAGCAGTTTATCACCCAGGGGCGCTACTCAGCCCCAGCATTTT
V gene: TRBV6-6; clone size: few; J gene: TRBJ2-7; D gene: -; CDR3 protein: CASSIRDNYEQYF; CDR3 DNA: TGTGCCAGCAGTATCCGGGACAACTACGAGCAGTACTTC
V gene: TRBV20-1; clone size: -; J gene: TRBJ2-7; D gene: TRBD2; CDR3 protein: CSARGMTSHVEQYF; CDR3 DNA: TGCAGTGCTAGGGGGATGACTAGCCATGTCGAGCAGTACTTC
V gene: TRBV7-2; clone size: -; J gene: TRBJ2-3; D gene: TRBD2; CDR3 protein: CASSLEREGPVTDTQYF; CDR3 DNA: TGTGCCAGCAGCTTAGAGCGGGAGGGCCCGGTCACAGATACGCAGTATTTT
V gene: TRBV28; clone size: -; J gene: TRBJ2-7; D gene: -; CDR3 protein: CAVRQAGYEQYF; CDR3 DNA: TGTGCCGTTCGACAGGCCGGCTACGAGCAGTACTTC
V gene: TRBV9; clone size: -; J gene: TRBJ2-7; D gene: -; CDR3 protein: CASSVEGGSSYEQYF; CDR3 DNA: TGTGCCAGCAGCGTAGAAGGGGGGAGCTCCTACGAGCAGTACTTC
V gene: TRBV9; clone size: -; J gene: TRBJ2-5; D gene: TRBD2; CDR3 protein: CASSERLAGGGGETQYF; CDR3 DNA: TGTGCCAGCAGCGAACGACTAGCGGGAGGGGGCGGAGAGACCCAGTACTTC
V gene: TRBV20-1; clone size: -; J gene: TRBJ1-1; D gene: -; CDR3 protein: CSARQGFRAFF; CDR3 DNA: TGCAGTGCTAGGCAAGGGTTTCGAGCTTTCTTT
V gene: TRBV7-8; clone size: -; J gene: TRBJ1-2; D gene: TRBD1; CDR3 protein: CASSLAGQGAGGYTF; CDR3 DNA: TGTGCCAGCAGCTTAGCAGGACAGGGGGCGGGTGGCTACACCTTC
V gene: TRBV4-3; clone size: -; J gene: TRBJ2-7; D gene: TRBD1; CDR3 protein: CASSQVRDSQTYEQYF; CDR3 DNA: TGCGCCAGCAGCCAAGTCCGGGACAGCCAAACCTACGAGCAGTACTTC
V gene: TRBV7-2; clone size: -; J gene: TRBJ2-3; D gene: -; CDR3 protein: CASSLRFGGTTDTQYF; CDR3 DNA: TGTGCCAGCAGCTTAAGATTTGGCGGGACGACAGATACGCAGTATTTT
V gene: TRBV24-1; clone size: many; J gene: TRBJ2-1; D gene: TRBD1; CDR3 protein: CATSKQGVKVSNEQFF; CDR3 DNA: TGTGCCACCAGTAAACAGGGGGTTAAAGTAAGCAATGAGCAGTTCTTC
V gene: TRBV5-1; clone size: -; J gene: TRBJ2-7; D gene: TRBD2; CDR3 protein: CASSLAGTSGIAYEQYF; CDR3 DNA: TGCGCCAGCAGCCTGGCTGGGACTAGCGGGATAGCGTACGAGCAGTACTTC
V gene: TRBV11-2; clone size: -; J gene: TRBJ2-2; D gene: TRBD2; CDR3 protein: CASSLGDSGGPNTGELFF; CDR3 DNA: TGTGCCAGCAGCTTAGGGGATTCGGGGGGTCCGAACACCGGGGAGCTGTTTTTT
V gene: TRBV27; clone size: -; J gene: TRBJ2-3; D gene: -; CDR3 protein: CASSLLGADTQYF; CDR3 DNA: TGTGCCAGCAGTTTATTAGGTGCAGATACGCAGTATTTT
V gene: TRBV5-1; clone size: -; J gene: TRBJ2-1; D gene: -; CDR3 protein: CASSLVGSGSYNEQFF; CDR3 DNA: TGCGCCAGCAGCTTGGTGGGTAGCGGCTCCTACAATGAGCAGTTCTTC
V gene: TRBV7-2; clone size: -; J gene: TRBJ2-2; D gene: TRBD2; CDR3 protein: CASSRTSGTTGELFF; CDR3 DNA: TGTGCCAGCAGCCGGACTAGCGGGACCACCGGGGAGCTGTTTTTT
V gene: TRBV7-2; clone size: many; J gene: TRBJ2-1; D gene: -; CDR3 protein: CASSFGPARLLSYNEQFF; CDR3 DNA: TGTGCCAGCAGCTTCGGTCCCGCCAGACTCCTCTCCTACAATGAGCAGTTCTTC
V gene: TRBV5-6; clone size: -; J gene: TRBJ1-1; D gene: -; CDR3 protein: CASSRQRLPNTEAFF; CDR3 DNA: TGTGCCAGCAGCCGACAAAGACTACCGAACACTGAAGCTTTCTTT
V gene: TRBV9; clone size: -; J gene: TRBJ2-4; D gene: -; CDR3 protein: CASSVGGEVQYF; CDR3 DNA: TGTGCCAGCAGCGTAGGAGGCGAAGTTCAGTACTTC
V gene: TRBV11-3; clone size: -; J gene: TRBJ2-1; D gene: TRBD1; CDR3 protein: CASSASGTGAGNEQFF; CDR3 DNA: TGTGCCAGCAGCGCCTCCGGGACAGGGGCGGGCAATGAGCAGTTCTTC
V gene: TRBV20-1; clone size: -; J gene: TRBJ2-7; D gene: -; CDR3 protein: CSAEGRTGTYNEQYF; CDR3 DNA: TGCAGTGCTGAAGGCCGGACCGGGACCTACAATGAGCAGTACTTC
V gene: TRBV2; clone size: few; J gene: TRBJ1-1; D gene: -; CDR3 protein: CASSDMTEAFF; CDR3 DNA: TGTGCCAGCAGTGATATGACTGAAGCTTTCTTT
V gene: TRBV10-3; clone size: -; J gene: TRBJ2-7; D gene: TRBD2; CDR3 protein: CAISGGTSGYEQYF; CDR3 DNA: TGTGCCATCAGTGGGGGGACTAGCGGCTACGAGCAGTACTTC
V gene: TRBV28; clone size: -; J gene: TRBJ1-2; D gene: -; CDR3 protein: CASSNNPGANGYTF; CDR3 DNA: TGTGCCAGCAGTAACAACCCGGGGGCGAATGGCTACACCTTC
V gene: TRBV12-3/TRBV12-4; clone size: -; J gene: TRBJ1-6; D gene: -; CDR3 protein: CASSLDVSPLHF; CDR3 DNA: TGTGCCAGCAGTTTAGACGTTTCACCCCTCCACTTT
V gene: TRBV12-3/TRBV12-4; clone size: many; J gene: TRBJ2-5; D gene: TRBD2; CDR3 protein: CASSLVFGLAGGEYQETQYF; CDR3 DNA: TGTGCCAGCAGTTTAGTTTTTGGACTAGCGGGAGGGGAGTACCAAGAGACCCAGTACTTC
V gene: TRBV16; clone size: few; J gene: TRBJ2-1; D gene: -; CDR3 protein: CASSPDIYNEQFF; CDR3 DNA: TGTGCCAGCAGCCCGGACATCTACAATGAGCAGTTCTTC
V gene: TRBV29-1; clone size: -; J gene: TRBJ2-1; D gene: TRBD1; CDR3 protein: CSLHRGYNGQFF; CDR3 DNA: TGCAGCCTACACAGGGGTTACAATGGGCAGTTCTTC
V gene: TRBV7-2; clone size: -; J gene: TRBJ2-5; D gene: -; CDR3 protein: CASSLTPRETQYF; CDR3 DNA: TGTGCCAGCAGCTTGACCCCTCGGGAGACCCAGTACTTC
V gene: TRBV5-1; clone size: -; J gene: TRBJ2-7; D gene: -; CDR3 protein: CASSFDLDTGHSYEQYF; CDR3 DNA: TGCGCCAGCAGCTTTGACCTCGACACAGGGCACTCCTACGAGCAGTACTTC
V gene: TRBV12-3/TRBV12-4; clone size: -; J gene: TRBJ2-7; D gene: TRBD2; CDR3 protein: CASSSREAYEQYF; CDR3 DNA: TGTGCCAGCAGTTCGCGGGAGGCATACGAGCAGTACTTC
V gene: TRBV4-2; clone size: -; J gene: TRBJ2-5; D gene: TRBD2; CDR3 protein: CASSQGSGREGQETQYF; CDR3 DNA: TGTGCCAGCAGCCAAGGGTCAGGGCGGGAGGGCCAAGAGACCCAGTACTTC
V gene: TRBV27; clone size: -; J gene: TRBJ2-4; D gene: -; CDR3 protein: CASSGYPCIQYF; CDR3 DNA: TGTGCCAGCTCGGGGTACCCCTGTATTCAGTACTTC
V gene: TRBV4-1; clone size: once; J gene: TRBJ1-1; D gene: -; CDR3 protein: CASRGGYTNTEAFF; CDR3 DNA: TGCGCCAGCAGGGGAGGGTATACCAACACTGAAGCTTTCTTT
V gene: TRBV12-3/TRBV12-4; clone size: -; J gene: TRBJ1-1; D gene: -; CDR3 protein: CASRRPTGPGTEAFF; CDR3 DNA: TGTGCCAGCAGGCGACCTACAGGGCCCGGCACTGAAGCTTTCTTT
V gene: TRBV6-2/TRBV6-3; clone size: few; J gene: TRBJ2-7; D gene: TRBD1; CDR3 protein: CASSFAGQGLPYEQYF; CDR3 DNA: TGTGCCAGCAGTTTCGCGGGACAGGGGCTCCCCTACGAGCAGTACTTT
V gene: TRBV28; clone size: -; J gene: TRBJ1-4; D gene: -; CDR3 protein: CASSLGSGFGEKLFF; CDR3 DNA: TGTGCCAGCAGTTTGGGTTCTGGGTTTGGGGAAAAACTGTTTTTT
V gene: TRBV6-6; clone size: few; J gene: TRBJ2-1; D gene: TRBD1; CDR3 protein: CASAPLRGSDNEQFF; CDR3 DNA: TGTGCCAGCGCACCCCTCAGGGGGTCCGACAATGAGCAGTTCTTC
V gene: TRBV10-3; clone size: -; J gene: TRBJ2-1; D gene: TRBD2; CDR3 protein: CASSGWDVAGGGNEQFF; CDR3 DNA: TGTGCCTCATCGGGCTGGGACGTGGCGGGAGGTGGCAATGAGCAGTTCTTC
V gene: TRBV11-3; clone size: few; J gene: TRBJ2-1; D gene: TRBD2; CDR3 protein: CASSLGLAVHNEQFF; CDR3 DNA: TGTGCCAGCAGCTTGGGACTAGCGGTACACAATGAGCAGTTCTTC
V gene: TRBV6-5; clone size: -; J gene: TRBJ2-1; D gene: -; CDR3 protein: CASSYSAVQETQFF; CDR3 DNA: TGTGCCAGCAGTTACTCAGCGGTCCAAGAGACCCAGTTCTTC
V gene: TRBV25-1; clone size: few; J gene: TRBJ2-5; D gene: TRBD2; CDR3 protein: CASSESDSGFAEQYF; CDR3 DNA: TGTGCCAGCAGTGAATCGGATAGCGGGTTTGCTGAGCAGTACTTC
V gene: TRBV2; clone size: few; J gene: TRBJ2-1; D gene: TRBD1; CDR3 protein: CASRAPGQAINEQFF; CDR3 DNA: TGTGCCAGCAGGGCCCCGGGACAGGCAATCAATGAGCAGTTCTTC
V gene: TRBV7-2; clone size: -; J gene: TRBJ2-5; D gene: TRBD2; CDR3 protein: CASSSIAGETQYF; CDR3 DNA: TGTGCCAGCAGCTCTATAGCGGGAGAGACCCAGTACTTC
V gene: TRBV11-2; clone size: few; J gene: TRBJ1-2; D gene: -; CDR3 protein: CASSFITPATGTGGYTF; CDR3 DNA: TGTGCCAGCAGCTTTATTACGCCGGCAACAGGGACTGGTGGCTACACCTTC
V gene: TRBV3-1; clone size: -; J gene: TRBJ2-4; D gene: -; CDR3 protein: CASSPGLSQAAKNIQYF; CDR3 DNA: TGTGCCAGCAGCCCGGGACTCTCACAGGCCGCCAAAAACATTCAGTACTTC
V gene: TRBV6-5; clone size: -; J gene: TRBJ2-7; D gene: TRBD1; CDR3 protein: CAGRGQGSYEQYF; CDR3 DNA: TGTGCCGGCAGGGGACAGGGGTCCTACGAGCAGTACTTC
V gene: TRBV7-9; clone size: few; J gene: TRBJ2-7; D gene: -; CDR3 protein: CASSLAWGDHSYEQYF; CDR3 DNA: TGTGCCAGCAGCTTAGCGTGGGGGGACCATTCCTACGAGCAGTACTTC
V gene: TRBV4-3; clone size: -; J gene: TRBJ2-7; D gene: -; CDR3 protein: CASSQEQAMQDEQYF; CDR3 DNA: TGCGCCAGCAGCCAAGAGCAGGCTATGCAGGACGAGCAGTACTTC